This TCR beta chain appears in the sequencing data of a study of cytomegalovirus exposure and HLA in healthy donors. Study-level points and caveats: Subsequent analysis showed first-cohort TCR clusters tending to co-occur in some 120 validation repertoires. Overall, roughly 170 TCR beta chains were annotated as cytomegalovirus-associated. While the bulk of TCR sequences proved rare, some public TCRs turned up in many donors.

Generated by immunoSEQ multiplex PCR, the TCRdb table keeps only in-frame clones and is missing some. Here the sample spans over 110,000 clones, 80% to 90% being singletons. The donors belonged to the roughly 130-subject validation cohort, separate from the roughly 670-subject first cohort. With regard to this clone: What it binds is not known.

This CDR3 region has 15 residues. Germline CDR1 is SGHNT and CDR2 is YYREEE (reference sequence). J was trimmed by 8 bases and V by 4 bases; bases with no gene match: 10. The chain combines TRBV5-4 with TRBJ2-5; 11 bases are shared with TRBD2. Sequenced sample: PBMCs. The clonotype was recovered from a woman under 40 in good health and CMV-seronegative. CDR3: CASSLSGREELTQYF. The CDR3 nucleotides read TGTGCCAGCAGCCTTAGCGGGAGGGAAGAGTTAACCCAGTACTTC.